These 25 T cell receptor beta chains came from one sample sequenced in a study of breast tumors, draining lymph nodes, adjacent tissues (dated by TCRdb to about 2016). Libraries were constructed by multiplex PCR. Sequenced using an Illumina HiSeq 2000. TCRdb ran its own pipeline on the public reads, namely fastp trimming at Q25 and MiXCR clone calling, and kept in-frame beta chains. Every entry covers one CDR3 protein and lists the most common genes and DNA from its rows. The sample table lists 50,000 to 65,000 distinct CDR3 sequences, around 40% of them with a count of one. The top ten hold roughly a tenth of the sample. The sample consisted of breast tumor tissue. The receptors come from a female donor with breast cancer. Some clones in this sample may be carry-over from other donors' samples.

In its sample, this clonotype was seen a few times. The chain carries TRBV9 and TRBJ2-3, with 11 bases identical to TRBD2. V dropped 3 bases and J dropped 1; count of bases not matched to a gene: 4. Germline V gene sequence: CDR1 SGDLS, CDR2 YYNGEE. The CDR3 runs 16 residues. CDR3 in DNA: TGTGCCAGCAGCGGTGGGACTAGCGGACGCACAGATACGCAGTATTTT. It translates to CASSGGTSGRTDTQYF.

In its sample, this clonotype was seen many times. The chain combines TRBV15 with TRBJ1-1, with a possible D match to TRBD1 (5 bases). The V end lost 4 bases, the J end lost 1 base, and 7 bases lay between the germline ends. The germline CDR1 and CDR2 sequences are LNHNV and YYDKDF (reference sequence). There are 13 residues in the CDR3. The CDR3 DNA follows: TGTGCCACCAGCATCACAGGGAACACTGAAGCTTTCTTT. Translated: CATSITGNTEAFF. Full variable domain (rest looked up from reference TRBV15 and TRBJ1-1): DAMVIQNPRYQVTQFGKPVTLSCSQTLNHNVMYWYQQKSSQAPKLLFHYYDKDFNNEADTPDNFQSRRPNTSFCFLDIRSPGLGDTAMYLCATSITGNTEAFFGQGTRLTVV.

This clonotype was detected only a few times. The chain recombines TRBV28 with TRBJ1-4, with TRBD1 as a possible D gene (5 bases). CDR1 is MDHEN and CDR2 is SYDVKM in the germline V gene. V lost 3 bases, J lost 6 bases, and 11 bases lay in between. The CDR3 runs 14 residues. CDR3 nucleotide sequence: TGTGCCAGCAGTTTGGGGGGAGGTTATGAAAAACTGTTTTTT. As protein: CASSLGGGYEKLFF. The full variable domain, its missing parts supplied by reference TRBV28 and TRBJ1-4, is DVKVTQSSRYLVKRTGEKVFLECVQDMDHENMFWYRQDPGLGLRLIYFSYDVKMKEKGDIPEGYSVSREKKERFSLILESASTNQTSMYLCASSLGGGYEKLFFGSGTQLSVL.

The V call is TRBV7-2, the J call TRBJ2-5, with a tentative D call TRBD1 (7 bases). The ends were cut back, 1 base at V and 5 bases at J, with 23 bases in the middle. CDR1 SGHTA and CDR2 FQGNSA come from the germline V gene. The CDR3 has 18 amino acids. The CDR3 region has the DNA TGTGCCAGCAGCTTAGTTCAGGGGGTCAGGAGGGCCGGGGAGACCCAGTACTTC. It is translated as CASSLVQGVRRAGETQYF.

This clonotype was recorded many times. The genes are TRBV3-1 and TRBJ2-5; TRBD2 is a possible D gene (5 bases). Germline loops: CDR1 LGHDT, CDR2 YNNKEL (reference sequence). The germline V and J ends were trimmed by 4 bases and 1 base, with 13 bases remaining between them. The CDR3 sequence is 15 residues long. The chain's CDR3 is CASSPGASLQETQYF. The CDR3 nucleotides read TGTGCCAGCAGCCCTGGCGCTAGCCTCCAAGAGACCCAGTACTTC.

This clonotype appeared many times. In DNA, the CDR3 is TGTGCCAGCAGGCTGGGCCTCCCCGGGGAGCTGTTTTTT. It specifies CASRLGLPGELFF. V gene TRBV12-3 or TRBV12-4 combines with J gene TRBJ2-2, with D unresolved. The CDR3 loop spans 13 amino acids. Trimming removed 6 bases at V and 6 bases at J, with 11 bases between.

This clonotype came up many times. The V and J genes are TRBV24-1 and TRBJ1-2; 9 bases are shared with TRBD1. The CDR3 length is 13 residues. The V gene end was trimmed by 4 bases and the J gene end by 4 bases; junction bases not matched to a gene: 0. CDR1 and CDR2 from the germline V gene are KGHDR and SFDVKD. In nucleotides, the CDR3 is TGTGCCACCAGTGAGACAGGGGGCTATGGCTACACCTTC. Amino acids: CATSETGGYGYTF.

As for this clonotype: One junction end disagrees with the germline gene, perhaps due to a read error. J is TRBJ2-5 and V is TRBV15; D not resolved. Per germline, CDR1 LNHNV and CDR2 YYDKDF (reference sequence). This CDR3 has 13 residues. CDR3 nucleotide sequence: TGTGCCACCGGCAGGATTGGCGAAGAGACCCTGTACTTC. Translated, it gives CATGRIGEETLYF.

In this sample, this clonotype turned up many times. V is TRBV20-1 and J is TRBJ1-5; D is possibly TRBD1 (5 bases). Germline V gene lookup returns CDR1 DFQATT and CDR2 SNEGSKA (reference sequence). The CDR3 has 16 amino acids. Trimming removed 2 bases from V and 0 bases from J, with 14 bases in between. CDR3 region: CSARPTIGHSNQPQHF. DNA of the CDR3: TGCAGTGCTAGACCTACGATAGGACATAGCAATCAGCCCCAGCATTTT.

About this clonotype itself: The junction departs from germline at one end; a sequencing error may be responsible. The CDR3 nucleotides are TGCGCCAGCAGCTTGGACAGATCTGTTTACAATGAGCAGCCCTTC. Protein sequence: CASSLDRSVYNEQPF. The gene calls are TRBV5-1 and TRBJ2-1; D gene unclear. The length of the CDR3 is 15 residues. Germline V gives CDR1 SGHRS, CDR2 YFSETQ.

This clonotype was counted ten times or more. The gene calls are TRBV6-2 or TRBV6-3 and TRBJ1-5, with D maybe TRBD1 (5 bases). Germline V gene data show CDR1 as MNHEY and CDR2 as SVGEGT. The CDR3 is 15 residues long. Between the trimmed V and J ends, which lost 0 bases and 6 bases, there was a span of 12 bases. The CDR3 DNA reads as TGTGCCAGCAGTTACTCGGGGGGGTTTGGTCAGCCCCAGCATTTT. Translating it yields CASSYSGGFGQPQHF.

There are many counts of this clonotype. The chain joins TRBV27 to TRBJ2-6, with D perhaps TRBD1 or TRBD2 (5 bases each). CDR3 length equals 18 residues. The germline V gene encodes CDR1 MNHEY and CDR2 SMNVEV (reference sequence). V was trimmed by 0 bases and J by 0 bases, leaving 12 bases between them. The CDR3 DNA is TGTGCCAGCAGTTTATCGCCCGGGACGCTCTCTGGGGCCAACGTCCTGACTTTC. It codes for CASSLSPGTLSGANVLTF.

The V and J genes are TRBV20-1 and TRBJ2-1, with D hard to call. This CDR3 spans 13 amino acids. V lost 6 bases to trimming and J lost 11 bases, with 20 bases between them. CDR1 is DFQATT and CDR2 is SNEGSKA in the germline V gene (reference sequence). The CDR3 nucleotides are TGCAGTGCCAGTCTGAGTTCGGTGGGGAAGCAGTTCTTC. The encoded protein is CSASLSSVGKQFF.

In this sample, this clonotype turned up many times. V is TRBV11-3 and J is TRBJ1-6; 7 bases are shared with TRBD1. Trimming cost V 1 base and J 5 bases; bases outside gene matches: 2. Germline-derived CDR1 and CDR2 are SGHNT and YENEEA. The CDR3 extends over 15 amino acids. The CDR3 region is CASSLGRGDNSPLHF. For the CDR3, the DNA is TGTGCCAGCAGCTTAGGCAGGGGGGATAATTCACCCCTCCACTTT.

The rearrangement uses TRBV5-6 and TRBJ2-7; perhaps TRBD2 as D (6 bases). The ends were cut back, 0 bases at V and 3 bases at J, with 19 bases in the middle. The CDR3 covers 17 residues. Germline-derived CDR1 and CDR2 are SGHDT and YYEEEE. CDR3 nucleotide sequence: TGTGCCAGCAGCTTGGCCAGGGCCCCGGTGGGACTCTACGAGCAGTACTTC. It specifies CASSLARAPVGLYEQYF.

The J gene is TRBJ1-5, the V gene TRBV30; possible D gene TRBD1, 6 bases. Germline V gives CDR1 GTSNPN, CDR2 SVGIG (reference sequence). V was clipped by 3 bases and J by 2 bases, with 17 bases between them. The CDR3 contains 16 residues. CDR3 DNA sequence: TGTGCCTGGAGGCGGAAGGGGGGAAGGGGCAATCAGCCCCAGCATTTT. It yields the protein CAWRRKGGRGNQPQHF.

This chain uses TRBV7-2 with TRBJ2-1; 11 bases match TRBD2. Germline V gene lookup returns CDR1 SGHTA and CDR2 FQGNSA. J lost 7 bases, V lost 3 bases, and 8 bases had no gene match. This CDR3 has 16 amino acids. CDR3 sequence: CASSLEGTSGRNEQFF. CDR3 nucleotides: TGTGCCAGCAGCTTGGAGGGGACTAGCGGACGAAATGAGCAGTTCTTC.

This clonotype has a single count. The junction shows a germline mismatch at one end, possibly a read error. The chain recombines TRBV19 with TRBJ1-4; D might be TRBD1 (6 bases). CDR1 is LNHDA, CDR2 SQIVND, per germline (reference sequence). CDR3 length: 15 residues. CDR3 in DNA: TGTGCCGGTAGCACTCGACAGGACGGGAATGGAAAACTGTTTTTT. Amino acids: CAGSTRQDGNGKLFF.

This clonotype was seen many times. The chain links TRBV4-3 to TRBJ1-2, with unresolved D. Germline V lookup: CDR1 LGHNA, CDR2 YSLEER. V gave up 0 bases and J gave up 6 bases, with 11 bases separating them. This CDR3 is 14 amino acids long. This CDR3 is CASSQEVRVHGYTF. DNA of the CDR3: TGCGCCAGCAGCCAAGAGGTGCGGGTTCATGGCTACACCTTC.

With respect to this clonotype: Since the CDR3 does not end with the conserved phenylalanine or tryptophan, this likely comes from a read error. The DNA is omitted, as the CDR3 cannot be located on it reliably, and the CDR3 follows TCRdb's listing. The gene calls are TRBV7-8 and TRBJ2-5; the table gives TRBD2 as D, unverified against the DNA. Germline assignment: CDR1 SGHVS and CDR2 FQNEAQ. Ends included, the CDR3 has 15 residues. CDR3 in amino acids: CASSALGRGQETQHL.

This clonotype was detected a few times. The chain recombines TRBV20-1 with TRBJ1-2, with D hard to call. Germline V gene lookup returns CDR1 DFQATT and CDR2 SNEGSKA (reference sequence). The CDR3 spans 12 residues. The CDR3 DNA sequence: TGCTCTTGGACCGATGCTAACTATGGCTACACCTTC. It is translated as CSWTDANYGYTF.

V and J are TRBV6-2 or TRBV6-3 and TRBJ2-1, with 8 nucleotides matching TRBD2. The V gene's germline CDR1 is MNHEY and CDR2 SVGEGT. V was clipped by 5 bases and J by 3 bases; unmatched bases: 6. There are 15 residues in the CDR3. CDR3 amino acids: CASSHLAGGYNEQFF. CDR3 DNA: TGTGCCAGCAGTCACCTCGCGGGGGGCTACAATGAGCAGTTCTTC.

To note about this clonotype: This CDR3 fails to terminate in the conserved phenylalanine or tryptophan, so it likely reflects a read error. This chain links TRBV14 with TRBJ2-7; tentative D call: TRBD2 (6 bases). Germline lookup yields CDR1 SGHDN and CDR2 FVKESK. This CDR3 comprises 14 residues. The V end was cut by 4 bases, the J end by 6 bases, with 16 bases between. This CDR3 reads CASSRVGWRGEQYS. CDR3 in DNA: TGTGCCAGCAGCCGAGTTGGCTGGAGGGGCGAGCAGTACTCC.

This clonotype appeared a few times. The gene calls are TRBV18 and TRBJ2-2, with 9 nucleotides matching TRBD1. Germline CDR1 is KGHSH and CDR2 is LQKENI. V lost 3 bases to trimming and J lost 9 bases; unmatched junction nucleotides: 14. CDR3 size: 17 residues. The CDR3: CASSPQQGAGAKRELFF. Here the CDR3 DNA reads TGTGCCAGCTCACCTCAACAGGGGGCTGGAGCTAAAAGGGAGCTGTTTTTT.

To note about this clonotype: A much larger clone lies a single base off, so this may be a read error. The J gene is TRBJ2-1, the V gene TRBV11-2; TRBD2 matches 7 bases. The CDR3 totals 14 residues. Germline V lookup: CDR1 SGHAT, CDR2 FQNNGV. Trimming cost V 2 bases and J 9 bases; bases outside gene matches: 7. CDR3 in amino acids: CASSLISGRGEQFF. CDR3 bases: TGTGCCAGCAGCTTAATTTCTGGGAGGGGTGAGCAGTTCTTC.